This T cell receptor (beta chain) was sequenced for a study of beta chain features in type 1 diabetes. Study-level findings and limits: In every one of the four CD4+ subsets, TCRB CDR3s were moderately but significantly shorter in Type 1 diabetes patients.

Every single donor gave one heparinised blood draw, and these averaged roughly 120 mL. Populations isolated by sorting all had purity greater than 98%. What was sequenced were expressed TCRB transcripts, since all of the isolated RNA had been reverse transcribed. Method: immunoSEQ multiplex PCR; TCRdb's copy keeps in-frame clones and lacks some. The sample records about 160,000 clones, 7.5% to 9.5% being singletons. Details on this clone: What it binds is unknown.

The CDR3 totals 16 residues. V was clipped by 2 bases and J by 9 bases, with 20 bases between them. Per the germline V gene, CDR1 is KGHSH and CDR2 is LQKENI. The receptor was isolated from a woman younger than 35 with type 1 diabetes. This chain joins TRBV18 and TRBJ2-4, with a possible D match to TRBD2 (5 bases). Material for sequencing was central memory CD4+ T cells from blood. The CDR3 region has the DNA TGTGCCAGCTCACCAATGGCAGCGGTAGATAGGAGCATTCAGTACTTC. Translation: CASSPMAAVDRSIQYF.